This T cell receptor (beta chain) stems from a study of CD8+CD57+ T cells in acquired aplastic anemia. Study information: Isolated CD4+ and CD8+ cells, once sorted, yielded DNA averaging roughly 3.2 ug. Sequencing produced an average of about 11 million reads per healthy donor for CD4+ cells. General study results and limits: Patients and controls were found to share over 25 CD8+ CDR3 sequences. Patients did not significantly differ from controls in CD8+ Simpson's diversity.

This CDR3 has 16 residues. The V and J ends lost 3 bases and 3 bases respectively, with 18 bases between them. Genomic DNA constituted the template upon which TCR beta VDJ and CDR3 profiling was performed. TCRdb used MiXCR to reprocess the reads, holding one entry per CDR3 protein. The sample consists of about 180,000 distinct CDR3 sequences, 40% to 50% of them appearing once. This clonotype was detected many times. What it binds is not known. The sample was sorted CD4+, CD8+, or CD8+CD57+ T cells (not recorded which) from PBMCs. J is TRBJ2-7 and V is TRBV12-3 or TRBV12-4; D is perhaps TRBD1 or TRBD2 (6 bases each). The TCR was taken from a human donor in good health. The CDR3 coding sequence is TGTGCCAGCAGTTTTGGGGGGCAGGGTGTCTTCTACGAGCAGTACTTC. Its translation: CASSFGGQGVFYEQYF.